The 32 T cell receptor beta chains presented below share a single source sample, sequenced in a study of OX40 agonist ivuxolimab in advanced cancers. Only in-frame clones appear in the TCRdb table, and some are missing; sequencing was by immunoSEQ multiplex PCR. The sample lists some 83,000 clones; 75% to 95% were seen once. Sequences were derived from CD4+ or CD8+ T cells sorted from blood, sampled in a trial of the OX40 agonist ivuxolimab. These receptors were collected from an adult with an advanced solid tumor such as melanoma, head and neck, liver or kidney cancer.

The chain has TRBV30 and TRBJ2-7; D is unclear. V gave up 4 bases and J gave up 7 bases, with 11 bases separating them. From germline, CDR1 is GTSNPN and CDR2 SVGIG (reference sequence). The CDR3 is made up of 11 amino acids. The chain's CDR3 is CAWNTGLEQYF. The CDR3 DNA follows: TGTGCCTGGAACACCGGCCTAGAGCAGTACTTC.

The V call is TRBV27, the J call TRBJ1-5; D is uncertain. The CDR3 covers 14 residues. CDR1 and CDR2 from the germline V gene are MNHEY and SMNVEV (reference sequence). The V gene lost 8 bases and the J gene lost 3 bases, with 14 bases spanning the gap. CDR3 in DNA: TGTGCCAGCGGCCCTGTAGCCCTCAATCAGCCCCAGCATTTT. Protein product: CASGPVALNQPQHF.

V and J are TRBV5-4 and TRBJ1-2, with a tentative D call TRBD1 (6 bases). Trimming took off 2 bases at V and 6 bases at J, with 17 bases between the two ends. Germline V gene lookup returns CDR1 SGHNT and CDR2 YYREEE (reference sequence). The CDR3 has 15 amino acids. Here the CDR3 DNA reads TGTGCCAGCAGCTTACCCCTACAGGGATCGAATGGCTACACCTTC. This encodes CASSLPLQGSNGYTF.

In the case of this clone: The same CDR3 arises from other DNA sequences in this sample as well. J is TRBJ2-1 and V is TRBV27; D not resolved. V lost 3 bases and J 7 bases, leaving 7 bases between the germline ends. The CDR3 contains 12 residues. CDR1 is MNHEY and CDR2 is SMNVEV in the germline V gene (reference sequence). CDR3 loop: CASSFRGNEQFF. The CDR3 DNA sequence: TGTGCCAGCAGTTTTAGAGGAAATGAGCAGTTCTTC.

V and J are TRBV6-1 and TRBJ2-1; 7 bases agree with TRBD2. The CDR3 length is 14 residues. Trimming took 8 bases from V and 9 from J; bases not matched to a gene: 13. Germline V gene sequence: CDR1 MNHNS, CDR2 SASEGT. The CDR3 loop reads CASYERGASGEQFF. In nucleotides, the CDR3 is TGTGCCAGCTATGAACGGGGCGCTAGCGGTGAGCAGTTCTTC.

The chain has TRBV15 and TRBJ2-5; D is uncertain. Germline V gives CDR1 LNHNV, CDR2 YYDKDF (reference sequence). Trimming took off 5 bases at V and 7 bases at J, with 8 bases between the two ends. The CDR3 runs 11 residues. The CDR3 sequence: CATSPGGTQYF. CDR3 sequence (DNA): TGTGCCACCAGCCCCGGCGGGACCCAGTACTTC.

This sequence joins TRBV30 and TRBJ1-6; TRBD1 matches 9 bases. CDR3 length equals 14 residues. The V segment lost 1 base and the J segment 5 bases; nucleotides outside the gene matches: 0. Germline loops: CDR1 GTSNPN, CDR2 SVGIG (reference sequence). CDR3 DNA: TGTGCCTGGAGTGGGACAGGGGATAATTCACCCCTCCACTTT. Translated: CAWSGTGDNSPLHF.

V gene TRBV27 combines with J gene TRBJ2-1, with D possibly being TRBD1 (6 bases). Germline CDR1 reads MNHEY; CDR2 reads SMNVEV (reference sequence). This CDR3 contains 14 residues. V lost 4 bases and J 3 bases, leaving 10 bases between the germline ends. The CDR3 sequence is CASSSGQNYNEQFF. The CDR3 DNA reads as TGTGCCAGCAGTTCCGGACAGAACTACAATGAGCAGTTCTTC.

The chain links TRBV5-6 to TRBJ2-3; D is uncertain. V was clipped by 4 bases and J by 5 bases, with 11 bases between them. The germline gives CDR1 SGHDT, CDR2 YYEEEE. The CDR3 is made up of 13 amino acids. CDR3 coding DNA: TGTGCCAGCAGCCATTCAATGAGAGATACGCAGTATTTT. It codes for CASSHSMRDTQYF.

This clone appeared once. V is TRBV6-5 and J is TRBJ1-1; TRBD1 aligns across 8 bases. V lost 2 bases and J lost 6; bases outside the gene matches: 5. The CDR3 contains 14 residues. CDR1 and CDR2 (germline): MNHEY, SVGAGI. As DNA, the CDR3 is TGTGCCAGCAGTTACCAACAGGGGGATTCTGAAGCTTTCTTT. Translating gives CASSYQQGDSEAFF.

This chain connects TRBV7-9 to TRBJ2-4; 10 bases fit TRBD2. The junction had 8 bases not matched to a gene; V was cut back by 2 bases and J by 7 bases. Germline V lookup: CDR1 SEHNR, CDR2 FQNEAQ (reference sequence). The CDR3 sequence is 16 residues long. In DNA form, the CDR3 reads TGTGCCAGCAGCTTACCCCCGATAGCGGGGGGCAACATTCAGTACTTC. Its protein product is CASSLPPIAGGNIQYF.

The CDR3 spells CASSTGNNSPLHF. The DNA for the CDR3 is TGTGCCAGCAGTACAGGGAATAATTCACCCCTCCACTTT. This chain uses TRBV27 with TRBJ1-6; D possibly corresponds to TRBD1 (6 bases). Germline-derived CDR1 and CDR2 are MNHEY and SMNVEV (reference sequence). V was clipped by 5 bases and J by 5 bases, with 7 bases between them. CDR3 size: 13 residues.

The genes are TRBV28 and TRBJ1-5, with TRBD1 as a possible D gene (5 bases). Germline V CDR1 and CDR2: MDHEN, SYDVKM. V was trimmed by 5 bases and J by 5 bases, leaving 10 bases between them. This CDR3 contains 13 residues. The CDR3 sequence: CASSILGDQPQHF. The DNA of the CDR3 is TGTGCCAGCAGTATTCTGGGGGATCAGCCCCAGCATTTT.

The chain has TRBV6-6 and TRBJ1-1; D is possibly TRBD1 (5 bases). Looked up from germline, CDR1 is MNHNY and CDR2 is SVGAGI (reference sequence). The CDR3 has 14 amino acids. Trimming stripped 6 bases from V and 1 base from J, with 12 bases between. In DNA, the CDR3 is TGTGCCAGCAGCCTGGGACTGGGGAACACTGAAGCTTTCTTT. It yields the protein CASSLGLGNTEAFF.

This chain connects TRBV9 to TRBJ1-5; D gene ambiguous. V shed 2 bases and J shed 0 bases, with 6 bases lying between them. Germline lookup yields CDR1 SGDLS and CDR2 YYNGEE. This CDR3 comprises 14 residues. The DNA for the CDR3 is TGTGCCAGCAGCGTTACGGATAGCAATCAGCCCCAGCATTTT. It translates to CASSVTDSNQPQHF. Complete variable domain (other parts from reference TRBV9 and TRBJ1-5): DSGVTQTPKHLITATGQRVTLRCSPRSGDLSVYWYQQSLDQGLQFLIQYYNGEERAKGNILERFSAQQFPDLHSELNLSSLELGDSALYFCASSVTDSNQPQHFGDGTRLSIL.

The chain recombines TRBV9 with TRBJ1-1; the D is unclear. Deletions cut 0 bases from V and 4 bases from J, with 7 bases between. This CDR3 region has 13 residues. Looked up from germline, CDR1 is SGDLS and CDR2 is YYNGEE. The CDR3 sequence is CASSVEGGTEAFF. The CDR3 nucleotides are TGTGCCAGCAGCGTAGAGGGTGGCACTGAAGCTTTCTTT.

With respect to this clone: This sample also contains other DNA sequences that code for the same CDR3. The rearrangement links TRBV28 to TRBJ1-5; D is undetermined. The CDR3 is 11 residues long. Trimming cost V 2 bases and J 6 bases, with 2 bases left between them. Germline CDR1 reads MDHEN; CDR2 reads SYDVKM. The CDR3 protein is CASSLAQPQHF. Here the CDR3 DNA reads TGTGCCAGCAGTTTAGCTCAGCCCCAGCATTTT.

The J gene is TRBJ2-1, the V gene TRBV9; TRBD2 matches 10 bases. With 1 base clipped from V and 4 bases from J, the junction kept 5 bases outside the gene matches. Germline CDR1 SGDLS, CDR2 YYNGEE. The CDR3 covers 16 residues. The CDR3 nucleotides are TGTGCCAGCAGCGTATCTAGCGGGGGAGGATACAATGAGCAGTTCTTC. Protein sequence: CASSVSSGGGYNEQFF.

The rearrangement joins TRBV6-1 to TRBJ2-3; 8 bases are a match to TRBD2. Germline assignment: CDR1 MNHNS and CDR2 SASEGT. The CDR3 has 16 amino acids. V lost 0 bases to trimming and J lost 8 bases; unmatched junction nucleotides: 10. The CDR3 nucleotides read TGTGCCAGCAGTGAAGCCACTAGTCTTGCGGGGGGTACGCAGTATTTT. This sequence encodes CASSEATSLAGGTQYF.

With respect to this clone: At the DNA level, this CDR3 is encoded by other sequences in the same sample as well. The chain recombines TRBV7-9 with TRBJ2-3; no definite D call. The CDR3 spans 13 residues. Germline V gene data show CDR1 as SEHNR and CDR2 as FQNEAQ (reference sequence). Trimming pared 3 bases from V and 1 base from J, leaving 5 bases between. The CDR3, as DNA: TGTGCCAGCAGCTTTGGCGGCACAGATACGCAGTATTTT. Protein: CASSFGGTDTQYF.

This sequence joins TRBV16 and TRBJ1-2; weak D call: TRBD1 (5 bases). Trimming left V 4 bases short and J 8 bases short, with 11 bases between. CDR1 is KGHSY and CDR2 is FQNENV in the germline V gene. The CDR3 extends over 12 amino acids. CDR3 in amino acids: CASSPLTGGYTF. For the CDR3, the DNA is TGTGCCAGCAGCCCCCTAACAGGCGGCTACACCTTC.

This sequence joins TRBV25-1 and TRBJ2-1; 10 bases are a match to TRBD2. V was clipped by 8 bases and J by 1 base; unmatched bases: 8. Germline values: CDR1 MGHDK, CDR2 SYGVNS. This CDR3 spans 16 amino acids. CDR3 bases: TGTGCCAGCTGTACTCTAGCGGGAGATTCCTACAATGAGCAGTTCTTC. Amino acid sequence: CASCTLAGDSYNEQFF.

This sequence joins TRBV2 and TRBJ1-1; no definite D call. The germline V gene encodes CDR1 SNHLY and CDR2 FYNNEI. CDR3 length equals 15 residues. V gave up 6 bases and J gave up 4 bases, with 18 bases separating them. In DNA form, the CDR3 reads TGTGCCAGCAGCTCGGGAATCGAAAGGTTCACTGAAGCTTTCTTT. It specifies CASSSGIERFTEAFF.

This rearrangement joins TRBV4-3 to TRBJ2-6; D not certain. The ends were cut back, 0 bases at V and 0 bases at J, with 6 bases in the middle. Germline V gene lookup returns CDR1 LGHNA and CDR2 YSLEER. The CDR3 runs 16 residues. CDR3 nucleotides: TGCGCCAGCAGCCAAGAGACTGACTCTGGGGCCAACGTCCTGACTTTC. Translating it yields CASSQETDSGANVLTF.

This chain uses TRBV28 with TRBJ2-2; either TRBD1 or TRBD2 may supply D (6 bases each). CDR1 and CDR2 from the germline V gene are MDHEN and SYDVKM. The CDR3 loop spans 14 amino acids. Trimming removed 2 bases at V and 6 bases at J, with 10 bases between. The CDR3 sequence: CASSLGGLAGELFF. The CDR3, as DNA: TGTGCCAGCAGTTTAGGGGGGCTGGCCGGGGAGCTGTTTTTT. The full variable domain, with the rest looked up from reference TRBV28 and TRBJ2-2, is DVKVTQSSRYLVKRTGEKVFLECVQDMDHENMFWYRQDPGLGLRLIYFSYDVKMKEKGDIPEGYSVSREKKERFSLILESASTNQTSMYLCASSLGGLAGELFFGEGSRLTVL.

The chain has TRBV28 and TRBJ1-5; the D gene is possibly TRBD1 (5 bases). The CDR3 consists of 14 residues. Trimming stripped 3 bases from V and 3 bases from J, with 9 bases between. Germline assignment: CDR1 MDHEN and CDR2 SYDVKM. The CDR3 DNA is TGTGCCAGCAGTTTCTCAGGGTTCAATCAGCCCCAGCATTTT. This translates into CASSFSGFNQPQHF.

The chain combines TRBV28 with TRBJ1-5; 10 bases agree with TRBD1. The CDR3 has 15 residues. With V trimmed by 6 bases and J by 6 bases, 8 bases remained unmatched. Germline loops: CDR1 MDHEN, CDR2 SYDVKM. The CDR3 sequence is CASSQPGQGSQPQHF. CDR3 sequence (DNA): TGTGCCAGCAGCCAACCGGGACAGGGGAGTCAGCCCCAGCATTTT.

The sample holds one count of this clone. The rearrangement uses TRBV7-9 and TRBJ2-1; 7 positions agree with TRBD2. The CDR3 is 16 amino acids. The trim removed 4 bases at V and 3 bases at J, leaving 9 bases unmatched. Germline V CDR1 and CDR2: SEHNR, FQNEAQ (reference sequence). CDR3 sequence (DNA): TGTGCCAGCAGCTATCCCGGGACTACCATCTACAATGAGCAGTTCTTC. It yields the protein CASSYPGTTIYNEQFF.

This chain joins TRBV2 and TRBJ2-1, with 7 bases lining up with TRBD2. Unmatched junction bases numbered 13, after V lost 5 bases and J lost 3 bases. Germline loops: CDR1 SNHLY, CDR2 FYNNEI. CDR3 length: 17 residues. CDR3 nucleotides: TGTGCCAGCAGTCCCCGCGGGGGTCTAGCAGGCTACAATGAGCAGTTCTTC. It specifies CASSPRGGLAGYNEQFF.

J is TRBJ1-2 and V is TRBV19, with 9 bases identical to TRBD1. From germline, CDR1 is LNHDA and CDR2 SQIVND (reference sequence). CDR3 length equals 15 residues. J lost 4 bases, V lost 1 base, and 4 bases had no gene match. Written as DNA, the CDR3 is TGTGCCAGTAGTATAGTAGTGACAGGGGGCTATGGCTACACCTTC. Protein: CASSIVVTGGYGYTF.

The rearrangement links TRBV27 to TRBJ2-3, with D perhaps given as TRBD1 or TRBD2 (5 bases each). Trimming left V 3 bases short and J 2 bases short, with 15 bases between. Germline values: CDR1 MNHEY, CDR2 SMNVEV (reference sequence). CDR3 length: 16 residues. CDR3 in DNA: TGTGCCAGCAGTTTCGACCGGGACGCCGCCACAGATACGCAGTATTTT. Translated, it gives CASSFDRDAATDTQYF.

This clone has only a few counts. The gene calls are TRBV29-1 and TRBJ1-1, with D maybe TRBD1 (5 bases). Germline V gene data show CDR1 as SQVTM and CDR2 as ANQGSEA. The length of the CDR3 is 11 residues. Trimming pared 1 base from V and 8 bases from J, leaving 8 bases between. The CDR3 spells CSVEGDSEAFF. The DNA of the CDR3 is TGCAGCGTTGAAGGTGACAGCGAAGCTTTCTTT.